This T cell receptor beta chain originates from a study of blood T cell repertoires in COVID-19. Turning to the study itself: The United States, Italy and Spain provided the acute and convalescent COVID-19 samples. Sources were T cells, B-cell-depleted T cells, or PBMCs; the material itself was cDNA or gDNA.

This clone has a single count. In the authors' workflow: Using reference gene primer amplification, nucleated cell counts were estimated. Profiling relied on immunoSEQ multiplex PCR, and the TCRdb table lists in-frame clones only, not all of them. V and J calls and clone size are those listed in that table; D and trimming were worked out from the DNA. The profile covers roughly 41,000 clones, with around 83% appearing a single time and approximately 43% taken by the ten largest. Germline values: CDR1 ENHRY, CDR2 SYGVKD. V was pared by 2 bases and J by 6 bases, with 7 bases of the junction left unmatched. There are 16 residues in the CDR3.

The receptor's source is a woman older than 75 with acute or convalescent COVID-19. Specimen: peripheral blood. The chain has TRBV10-3 and TRBJ1-5; 10 bases fit TRBD1. CDR3 DNA sequence: TGTGCCATCAGTGAGAGAGAGACAGGGGGCGGTCAGCCCCAGCATTTT. Translation gives CAISERETGGGQPQHF.